This TCR beta chain is drawn from a study of PD-1 blockade in classical Hodgkin lymphoma. Germline CDR1 MNHNS, CDR2 SASEGT. This CDR3 region has 15 residues. J lost 5 bases, V lost 8 bases, and 11 bases had no gene match. General study findings and limits: Only CD4+ TCR diversity, not CD8+, had risen significantly by C4D1. Newly diagnosed patients were said to have less baseline TCR diversity than healthy donors did. Individuals who commenced nivolumab within less than 1 year of ASCT were excluded.

This clone ranks as medium-sized. Its antigen is unidentified. Every one of the patients relapsed after autologous stem cell transplantation (brentuximab vedotin exposure was variable). Profiling relied on immunoSEQ multiplex PCR, and the TCRdb table lists in-frame clones only, not all of them. This repertoire shows 25,000 to 35,000 clones, 70% to 90% found once; its top ten account for about a fifth. J is TRBJ2-5 and V is TRBV6-1; 10 positions agree with TRBD2. This clonotype was sampled from a human donor with classical Hodgkin lymphoma. The starting material was peripheral blood mononuclear cells (PBMCs), obtained before the second cycle of nivolumab. The CDR3 DNA sequence: TGTGCCAGCGGGGTCGGGGCTAGCGGGGGTGAGACCCAGTACTTC. Translating gives CASGVGASGGETQYF.